This is a list of T cell receptor beta chains from one sample in a study of cytomegalovirus exposure and HLA in healthy donors. The table came from immunoSEQ multiplex PCR; TCRdb's copy has only in-frame clones and leaves some out. There are about 42,000 clones in the sample; around half occur only once, and 12% lies in the top ten. Sequencing was carried out using PBMCs. Source of these receptors: a human donor in good health. Both conserved end residues are part of each CDR3. The D gene is left open where the match is weak. Size is omitted from some rows. Given values are once, few, many or a class for expanded clones.

cdr3_nt cdr3_aa v_call d_call j_call clone_size
TGCGCCAGCAGCCAAGAGGGGAGCGGGGAACTCTCCTACGAGCAGTACTTC CASSQEGSGELSYEQYF TRBV4-3 TRBD2 TRBJ2-7 NA
TGTGCCAGCAGAGGGGGGAGGACTAGCGGGGGGGTCACAGATACGCAGTATTTT CASRGGRTSGGVTDTQYF TRBV2 TRBD2 TRBJ2-3 NA
TGTGCCAGCAGCTTAGTGGGGGCGTATGGGGCCAACGTCCTGACTTTC CASSLVGAYGANVLTF TRBV7-2 NA TRBJ2-6 NA
TGCGCCGCCAAGCTAGGCGGTTATAGCAATCAGCCCCAGCATTTT CAAKLGGYSNQPQHF TRBV10-1 NA TRBJ1-5 few
TGTGCCAGGGAGGTGGGGGGACTAGCGGGAGTAGGAGGCGAGACCCAGTACTTC CAREVGGLAGVGGETQYF TRBV14 TRBD2 TRBJ2-5 NA
TGTGCCAGCAGTTCCCTACAGGGGGCGCAGGCAGATACGCAGTATTTT CASSSLQGAQADTQYF TRBV28 TRBD1 TRBJ2-3 NA
TGTGCCAGCAGCGGAGACAGGGCAGCAGGCTACACCTTC CASSGDRAAGYTF TRBV2 TRBD1 TRBJ1-2 few
TGTGCCAGCAGCGGAACCTCGGGACTGGGGAAGGGCCAGCAGTACTTC CASSGTSGLGKGQQYF TRBV5-6 NA TRBJ2-7 once
TGTGCCTGGAGCCTCGGACAGGGGTACCAGCCCCAGCATTTT CAWSLGQGYQPQHF TRBV30 TRBD1 TRBJ1-5 once
TGTGCCAGCAGTTGGCGGTACTCTGGAAACACCATATATTTT CASSWRYSGNTIYF TRBV27 NA TRBJ1-3 NA
TGCGCCAGCCCGCCCCCAATAGCGGGAGTGTGGGCTAGTGAGCAGTTCTTC CASPPPIAGVWASEQFF TRBV5-1 TRBD2 TRBJ2-1 few
TGTGCCAGCAGCTTGGGGTGGGGAGTCCAGCCGTCATACGAGCAGTACTTC CASSLGWGVQPSYEQYF TRBV7-8 NA TRBJ2-7 few
TGCGCCAGCAGCTTACCTGAGGGACAGGGCTTTCAAGAGACCCAGTACTTC CASSLPEGQGFQETQYF TRBV5-1 TRBD1 TRBJ2-5 NA
TGTGCCAGCAGCCTTATTTCTGAACTCGGGAGGTACGAGCAGTACTTC CASSLISELGRYEQYF TRBV27 TRBD2 TRBJ2-7 NA
TGTGCCAGCAGTTACTACGGGTTAAGAAATGAAAAACTGTTTTTT CASSYYGLRNEKLFF TRBV6-5 NA TRBJ1-4 NA
TGTGCCAGCAGTGGATGGGGGGTGAACACTGAAGCTTTCTTT CASSGWGVNTEAFF TRBV2 NA TRBJ1-1 NA
TGTGCCAGCAGTGCCGCCGGGACAGCGAACTATGGCTACACCTTC CASSAAGTANYGYTF TRBV28 TRBD1 TRBJ1-2 NA
TGTGCCAGCAGCATCGGACTAGCGGGAGTAGGCGAGCAGTACTTC CASSIGLAGVGEQYF TRBV7-3 TRBD2 TRBJ2-7 NA
TGTGCCAGCTCACCGGTTAATGGCCCCGACTCTTCAGGCTACACCTTC CASSPVNGPDSSGYTF TRBV18 NA TRBJ1-2 once
TGCGCCAGCAGCCAAGTCCAGGGGGCGTATGGCTACACCTTC CASSQVQGAYGYTF TRBV4-1 TRBD1 TRBJ1-2 few
TGTGCCAGCAGCGTAGGACTAGCGGGGGGAACCGCGAACACCGGGGAGCTGTTTTTT CASSVGLAGGTANTGELFF TRBV9 TRBD2 TRBJ2-2 NA
TGTGCCAGCAGACTTGATAGCAATCAGCCCCAGCATTTT CASRLDSNQPQHF TRBV6-1 NA TRBJ1-5 NA
TGTGCCAGCAGCTTGAGGGGGATGAACACTGAAGCTTTCTTT CASSLRGMNTEAFF TRBV5-5 NA TRBJ1-1 NA
TGTGCTAGTGCCTGGGGCGACAATCAGCCCCAGCATTTT CASAWGDNQPQHF TRBV12-5 NA TRBJ1-5 NA
TGCAGCGTTGAAGGAGGGACAGCGGTACTAGGCTACAATGAGCAGTTCTTC CSVEGGTAVLGYNEQFF TRBV29-1 TRBD1 TRBJ2-1 NA
TGCGCCAGCAGGCCTTCCCTACAGGCCTCGGGTAATGAAAAACTGTTTTTT CASRPSLQASGNEKLFF TRBV4-1 NA TRBJ1-4 NA
TGCGCCAGCAGCCACCCCCCCGGGACTAGGGATGCAGATACGCAGTATTTT CASSHPPGTRDADTQYF TRBV4-3 TRBD2 TRBJ2-3 NA
TGTGCCAGCAGCTTGTTACCTAGCGGGCGCTTCAGCTCCTACAATGAGCAGTTCTTC CASSLLPSGRFSSYNEQFF TRBV5-4 TRBD2 TRBJ2-1 few
TGTGCCTGGAGTGTCCAGGGCAATCAGCCCCAGCATTTT CAWSVQGNQPQHF TRBV30 NA TRBJ1-5 NA
TGTGCCAGCAGCAAGGGGGAGACAGGGCGAAACACCATATATTTT CASSKGETGRNTIYF TRBV9 TRBD1 TRBJ1-3 NA
TGTGCCAGCAGTTACTCCGAGACAGGGTCCTACGAGCAGTACTTC CASSYSETGSYEQYF TRBV6-6 TRBD1 TRBJ2-7 NA
TGTGCCAGCAGTCGACAGGGCGGCAATCAGCCCCAGCATTTT CASSRQGGNQPQHF TRBV6-5 TRBD1 TRBJ1-5 few
TGTGCCAGCAGCCCTCGGACAGGGGTTAATTCACCCCTCCACTTT CASSPRTGVNSPLHF TRBV7-2 TRBD1 TRBJ1-6 NA
TGTGCCAGCAGTGGACAGGGTAATCAGCCCCAGCATTTT CASSGQGNQPQHF TRBV2 TRBD1 TRBJ1-5 NA
TGTGCCAGCAGTGAGGGTATTAGGAGACAGTTCTTC CASSEGIRRQFF TRBV2 NA TRBJ2-1 few
TGTGCCAGCAGCAAAGCAGTGTGGGACAGGGGAAGTGACGAGCAGTACTTC CASSKAVWDRGSDEQYF TRBV21-1 NA TRBJ2-7 NA
TGTGCCAGCAGCCAGGACAGCTTTAATCAGCCCCAGCATTTT CASSQDSFNQPQHF TRBV7-2 NA TRBJ1-5 NA
TGTGCCAGCAGCTTAGTGGCGGGCCAACCCCAGCATTTT CASSLVAGQPQHF TRBV7-6 NA TRBJ1-5 NA
TGTGCCAGCAGTTTATCTTGGACAGGATGGTACGAGCAGTACTTC CASSLSWTGWYEQYF TRBV27 TRBD1 TRBJ2-7 NA
TGCGCCAGCAGCTGGAGCGGAGGGAACACTGAAGCTTTCTTT CASSWSGGNTEAFF TRBV5-1 NA TRBJ1-1 once
TGTGCCAGCAGTCCCATCCGCAGGGGGGAAAAACTGTTTTTT CASSPIRRGEKLFF TRBV28 TRBD1 TRBJ1-4 NA
TGTGCCAGCAGAACTCGACGGGGGGGAACCTACGGGCAGTACTTC CASRTRRGGTYGQYF TRBV6-5 TRBD2 TRBJ2-5 NA
TGTGCCAGCAGCTTGGGACAGGGGGGCACAGATACGCAGTATTTT CASSLGQGGTDTQYF TRBV5-8 TRBD1 TRBJ2-3 NA
TGTGCCAGTAGCCGCGGAGAGGGAGGATCACCCCTCCACTTT CASSRGEGGSPLHF TRBV19 NA TRBJ1-6 NA
TGTGCCAGCAGCTTGGACGGAGGCACAGATACGCAGTATTTT CASSLDGGTDTQYF TRBV5-6 NA TRBJ2-3 NA
TGTGCCAGCTCAACACGCCGTGGGGCTAGCGGGGGGGCCTTAGATACGCAGTATTTT CASSTRRGASGGALDTQYF TRBV18 TRBD2 TRBJ2-3 few
TGTGCCAGCAGCTTAAACCCCAGACAGGGGGCCGGGGGCTACACCTTC CASSLNPRQGAGGYTF TRBV7-2 TRBD1 TRBJ1-2 NA
TGCGCCAGCAGCTTGGCACCGGCGGGAGGTTCCTACAATGAGCAGTTCTTC CASSLAPAGGSYNEQFF TRBV5-1 TRBD2 TRBJ2-1 NA
TGTGCCAGCAGCGACGGCGGCACCGGGGAGCTGTTTTTT CASSDGGTGELFF TRBV7-7 NA TRBJ2-2 few
TGTGCCAGCAGCTCCAACAGGGACCCCAATGAGCAGTTCTTC CASSSNRDPNEQFF TRBV7-3 NA TRBJ2-1 NA
TGCGCCAGCAGCCCCGGGACAGGGGGGATTGCAACTAATGAAAAACTGTTTTTT CASSPGTGGIATNEKLFF TRBV4-3 TRBD1 TRBJ1-4 NA
TGCGCCAGCAGCTCCGGGACTAGCGTCCGAAGCTCCTACGAGCAGTACTTC CASSSGTSVRSSYEQYF TRBV5-1 TRBD2 TRBJ2-7 NA
TGTGCCTGGATCGCGTTCGCCCCGGTCCATGGCTACACCTTC CAWIAFAPVHGYTF TRBV30 NA TRBJ1-2 NA
TGTGCCAGCAGCTTCAACAGGGGGGGAGGAAACACCATATATTTT CASSFNRGGGNTIYF TRBV7-9 TRBD1 TRBJ1-3 NA
TGTGCCAGCAGCCTCCAGTACCCCGGGGAGCTGTTTTTT CASSLQYPGELFF TRBV2 NA TRBJ2-2 few